Reported below is one TCR beta chain. In germline, CDR1 is SGHVS, CDR2 FQNEAQ. The CDR3 consists of 15 residues. Trimming at V came to 0 bases and at J to 3 bases, leaving 5 bases not matched to a gene. The sample comes from a study of blood T cell repertoires in COVID-19. In the source study's methods: Amplifying reference gene primers gave estimates of nucleated cell counts. Some clones are missing from TCRdb's copy, which holds only in-frame ones; the method was immunoSEQ multiplex PCR. V, J and clone size are taken as reported in that table, and D and trimming were inferred from the DNA itself. This sample has about 310,000 clones, with over 75% found just once. Cohort 3 recovered donors had two negative PCRs, clearance, or symptom resolution.

What was sequenced was PBMCs or T cells enriched from blood (not recorded which). The clonotype was recovered from a woman in her forties who had recovered from COVID-19. J is TRBJ2-7 and V is TRBV7-8; 7 bases agree with TRBD2. CDR3 amino acids: CASSLAWGGHYEQYF. CDR3 bases: TGTGCCAGCAGCTTAGCCTGGGGAGGGCACTACGAGCAGTACTTC.